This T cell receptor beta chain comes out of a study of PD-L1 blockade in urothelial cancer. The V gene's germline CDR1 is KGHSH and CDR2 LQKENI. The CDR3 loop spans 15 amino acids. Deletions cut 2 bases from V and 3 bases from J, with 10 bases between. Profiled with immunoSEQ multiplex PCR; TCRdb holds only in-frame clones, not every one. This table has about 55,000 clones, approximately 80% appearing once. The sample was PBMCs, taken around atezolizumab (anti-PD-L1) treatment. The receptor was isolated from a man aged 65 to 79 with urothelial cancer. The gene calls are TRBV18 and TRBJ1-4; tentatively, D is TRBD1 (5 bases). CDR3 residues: CASSPRGSANEKLFF. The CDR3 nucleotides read TGTGCCAGCTCACCAAGGGGCTCAGCTAATGAAAAACTGTTTTTT.